Listed here are 25 T cell receptor beta chains from one sample, sequenced in a study of blood T cell repertoires in COVID-19. TCRdb keeps only in-frame clones here, not all; method: immunoSEQ multiplex PCR. The data show 150,000 to 190,000 clones, with 65% to 85% seen just once and 3.7% held by the top ten. The source material was peripheral blood. The receptors were gathered from a woman at least 80 years old with acute or convalescent COVID-19.

This clone appeared a few times. The chain has TRBV6-6 and TRBJ1-5; D remains unclear. The germline V gene encodes CDR1 MNHNY and CDR2 SVGAGI (reference sequence). CDR3 length: 14 amino acids. Trimming took off 7 bases at V and 0 bases at J, with 10 bases between the two ends. CDR3 amino acids: CASNEANSNQPQHF. As DNA, the CDR3 is TGTGCCAGCAACGAAGCAAATAGCAATCAGCCCCAGCATTTT.

The V and J genes are TRBV7-9 and TRBJ1-4; TRBD1 matches at 9 bases. The V gene's germline CDR1 is SEHNR and CDR2 FQNEAQ (reference sequence). The J segment lost 3 bases and the V segment lost 11 bases, leaving 13 bases of the junction unmatched. The CDR3 has 16 residues. For the CDR3, the DNA is TGTGCCGCCGGGGTGGGACAGGGACTTTCTAATGAAAAACTGTTTTTT. Protein: CAAGVGQGLSNEKLFF.

The count of this clone is one. The chain combines TRBV6-5 with TRBJ2-1; D is unclear. Trimming took 3 bases from V and 9 from J, leaving 9 bases between them. The germline V gene has CDR1 MNHEY and CDR2 SVGAGI. The CDR3 covers 12 residues. CDR3 DNA sequence: TGTGCCAGCAGTTATTCTTCTACTGAGCAGTTCTTC. This gives the protein CASSYSSTEQFF.

The J gene is TRBJ1-2, the V gene TRBV3-1 (or the pseudogene TRBV3-2); a weak D match, TRBD1 (6 bases). V lost 1 base and J 6 bases, leaving 18 bases between the germline ends. This CDR3 is built from 16 residues. Germline CDR1 is LGHDT and CDR2 is YNNKEL (reference sequence). CDR3 sequence reads: CASSQAVGGSPHGYTF. The CDR3 DNA reads TGTGCCAGCAGCCAAGCCGTAGGGGGTTCCCCTCATGGCTACACCTTC.

This chain links TRBV28 with TRBJ1-1; 7 bases align to TRBD1. The CDR3 has 14 amino acids. Germline V gives CDR1 MDHEN, CDR2 SYDVKM. Trimming removed 4 bases from V and 6 bases from J; junction bases left unmatched: 8. The CDR3 nucleotides are TGTGCCAGCAGTTCCCAGGGGGGTAGCGCTGAAGCTTTCTTT. It encodes CASSSQGGSAEAFF. The full variable domain, in which reference TRBV28 and TRBJ1-1 provide the parts outside the CDR3, is DVKVTQSSRYLVKRTGEKVFLECVQDMDHENMFWYRQDPGLGLRLIYFSYDVKMKEKGDIPEGYSVSREKKERFSLILESASTNQTSMYLCASSSQGGSAEAFFGQGTRLTVV.

The chain combines TRBV5-6 with TRBJ2-5, with TRBD1 matching 7 bases. Germline-derived CDR1 and CDR2 are SGHDT and YYEEEE. The CDR3 is 15 residues long. With V trimmed by 0 bases and J by 2 bases, 4 bases remained unmatched. The CDR3 protein is CASSLVSRGQETQYF. The CDR3 DNA reads TGTGCCAGCAGCTTGGTCAGCAGGGGGCAAGAGACCCAGTACTTC. Supplemented by reference TRBV5-6 and TRBJ2-5, the full variable domain reads DAGVTQSPTHLIKTRGQQVTLRCSPKSGHDTVSWYQQALGQGPQFIFQYYEEEERQRGNFPDRFSGHQFPNYSSELNVNALLLGDSALYLCASSLVSRGQETQYFGPGTRLLVL.

This clone was seen only once. The chain employs TRBV18 and TRBJ1-1; D may be TRBD1 (5 bases). Trimming stripped 3 bases from V and 5 bases from J, with 16 bases between. The CDR3 contains 15 residues. CDR1 KGHSH and CDR2 LQKENI come from the germline V gene. CDR3 in DNA: TGTGCCAGCTCACCTACTGGGGCCCCCGGGACTGAAGCTTTCTTT. Protein sequence: CASSPTGAPGTEAFF. The full variable domain, rest sourced from reference TRBV18 and TRBJ1-1, is NAGVMQNPRHLVRRRGQEARLRCSPMKGHSHVYWYRQLPEEGLKFMVYLQKENIIDESGMPKERFSAEFPKEGPSILRIQQVVRGDSAAYFCASSPTGAPGTEAFFGQGTRLTVV.

The rearrangement uses TRBV5-4 and TRBJ1-2; D unclear. Per germline, CDR1 SGHNT and CDR2 YYREEE (reference sequence). V lost 0 bases and J lost 4, with 10 bases in between. The CDR3 length is 14 residues. CDR3: CASSLAKTAYGYTF. In DNA form, the CDR3 reads TGTGCCAGCAGCTTGGCCAAAACAGCCTATGGCTACACCTTC.

The V and J genes are TRBV7-6 and TRBJ2-3; D is ambiguous. This CDR3 contains 13 residues. From germline, CDR1 is SGHVS and CDR2 FNYEAQ. Trimming pared 0 bases from V and 5 bases from J, leaving 6 bases between. CDR3 sequence reads: CASSLAGGDTQYF. In DNA form, the CDR3 reads TGTGCCAGCAGCTTAGCCGGTGGAGATACGCAGTATTTT.

V is TRBV19 and J is TRBJ2-3, with D perhaps TRBD2 (6 bases). The CDR3 is 15 residues long. Germline loops: CDR1 LNHDA, CDR2 SQIVND (reference sequence). V lost 6 bases and J lost 0, with 13 bases in between. CDR3 sequence: CASSGGVISTDTQYF. In nucleotides, the CDR3 is TGTGCCAGTAGCGGGGGTGTCATTAGCACAGATACGCAGTATTTT.

This clone was counted a single time. The genes are TRBV6-5 and TRBJ2-7; 8 bases are shared with TRBD2. The CDR3 is made up of 13 amino acids. Per germline, CDR1 MNHEY and CDR2 SVGAGI. J gave up 2 bases and V 10 bases, and 7 bases lay outside the gene matches. The CDR3 nucleotides read TGTGCCACCCGGGCGGGGGGTCCCTACGAGCAGTACTTC. It yields the protein CATRAGGPYEQYF.

This chain joins TRBV19 and TRBJ2-2; tentative D call: TRBD2 (6 bases). Trimming removed 2 bases at V and 6 bases at J, with 22 bases between. Germline CDR1 reads LNHDA; CDR2 reads SQIVND (reference sequence). The CDR3 is 18 residues long. Here the CDR3 DNA reads TGTGCCAGTAGTATAAGCTCCGGGGGAACGTTCGATTCCGGGGAGCTGTTTTTT. Translation gives CASSISSGGTFDSGELFF.

This chain uses TRBV6-5 with TRBJ1-4, with D unresolved. This CDR3 has 14 amino acids. Germline-derived CDR1 and CDR2 are MNHEY and SVGAGI. The V and J ends lost 4 bases and 10 bases respectively, with 16 bases between them. CDR3 nucleotides: TGTGCCAGCAGTTCCTCCCTGGCAGAATTAAAACTGTTTTTT. Amino acid sequence: CASSSSLAELKLFF.

V is TRBV5-6 and J is TRBJ1-1; 9 nucleotides match TRBD1. From germline, CDR1 is SGHDT and CDR2 YYEEEE. This CDR3 spans 17 amino acids. Trimming took 4 bases from V and 4 from J; bases not matched to a gene: 14. CDR3 in DNA: TGTGCCAGCAGCCCTTTACAGGGGGCCTCGGGGTTCACTGAAGCTTTCTTT. Translating it yields CASSPLQGASGFTEAFF.

The chain joins TRBV10-3 to TRBJ2-1; the match to TRBD2 covers 7 bases. This CDR3 spans 16 amino acids. The germline gives CDR1 ENHRY, CDR2 SYGVKD. V gave up 5 bases and J gave up 3 bases; unmatched junction bases: 10. The DNA of the CDR3 is TGTGCCATCAGTTCAAGTAGCGGGTACGACTACAATGAGCAGTTCTTC. As protein: CAISSSSGYDYNEQFF.

V and J are TRBV11-2 and TRBJ1-1; D gene uncertain. The CDR3 length is 11 residues. The germline V and J ends were trimmed by 8 bases and 6 bases, with 10 bases remaining between them. Germline V gives CDR1 SGHAT, CDR2 FQNNGV. The CDR3 loop is CASGLGAEAFF. CDR3 DNA sequence: TGTGCCAGCGGGTTGGGCGCTGAAGCTTTCTTT.

The chain uses TRBV30 and TRBJ1-1; the D is unclear. Per germline, CDR1 GTSNPN and CDR2 SVGIG (reference sequence). CDR3 size: 12 residues. Trimming stripped 1 base from V and 5 bases from J, with 8 bases between. CDR3 in amino acids: CAWSATGTEAFF. The CDR3 coding sequence is TGTGCCTGGAGTGCCACTGGTACTGAAGCTTTCTTT.

This clone was seen a handful of times. The chain has TRBV7-6 and TRBJ2-7; a possible D gene is TRBD1 (6 bases). With 0 bases removed from V and 2 bases from J, the gap between germline ends came to 11 bases. CDR3 length: 15 amino acids. The germline gives CDR1 SGHVS, CDR2 FNYEAQ. CDR3 in DNA: TGTGCCAGCAGCTTAGCATCTTGGGACACCTACGAGCAGTACTTC. This encodes CASSLASWDTYEQYF.

J is TRBJ1-5 and V is TRBV5-6; D ambiguous. V dropped 4 bases and J dropped 2 bases, with 13 bases sitting between them. Germline V gives CDR1 SGHDT, CDR2 YYEEEE. There are 15 residues in the CDR3. CDR3 amino acids: CASSLRFSGNQPQHF. The CDR3 region has the DNA TGTGCCAGCAGCCTCAGGTTTTCTGGCAATCAGCCCCAGCATTTT.

This chain connects TRBV7-9 to TRBJ1-5; 11 bases line up with TRBD1. This CDR3 has 15 residues. Germline loops: CDR1 SEHNR, CDR2 FQNEAQ (reference sequence). V lost 5 bases to trimming and J lost 6 bases; unmatched junction nucleotides: 6. The CDR3: CASSPGTGGTQPQHF. For the CDR3, the DNA is TGTGCCAGCAGCCCCGGGACAGGGGGGACTCAGCCCCAGCATTTT.

The chain has TRBV11-2 and TRBJ2-1, with D maybe TRBD2 (5 bases). This CDR3 has 16 amino acids. V shed 1 base and J shed 4 bases, with 14 bases lying between them. Germline CDR1 reads SGHAT; CDR2 reads FQNNGV. The CDR3 DNA reads TGTGCCAGCAGCTTAGCCTTAGACACTAGGTACAATGAGCAGTTCTTC. Translation gives CASSLALDTRYNEQFF. Together with reference TRBV11-2 and TRBJ2-1, the CDR3 gives the full variable domain: EAGVAQSPRYKIIEKRQSVAFWCNPISGHATLYWYQQILGQGPKLLIQFQNNGVVDDSQLPKDRFSAERLKGVDSTLKIQPAKLEDSAVYLCASSLALDTRYNEQFFGPGTRLTVL.

The V call is TRBV21-1, the J call TRBJ2-1; the DNA was not used to check the table's D call, TRBD1. TRBV21-1 is tagged as a pseudogene. The CDR3 has 17 residues. Here the CDR3 DNA reads TGTGCCAGCAGCACGAATCGGACAGGCCCTAGGAGGTATGAGCAGTTCTTC. Translated, it gives CASSTNRTGPRRYEQFF.

The chain links TRBV6-5 to TRBJ1-1, with D unresolved. From germline, CDR1 is MNHEY and CDR2 SVGAGI. The CDR3 runs 14 residues. V gave up 5 bases and J gave up 4 bases, with 14 bases separating them. In nucleotides, the CDR3 is TGTGCCAGCAGTCTCCTAAGTATAAGCACTGAAGCTTTCTTT. Protein: CASSLLSISTEAFF.

V gene TRBV6-2 or TRBV6-3 combines with J gene TRBJ2-3; D call uncertain. V was shortened by 6 bases and J by 1 base, with 11 bases between the two germline ends. Germline CDR1 MNHEY, CDR2 SVGEGT. The CDR3 is made up of 14 amino acids. The CDR3 loop is CASSKPSRTDTQYF. Written as DNA, the CDR3 is TGTGCCAGCAGCAAGCCGTCTCGCACAGATACGCAGTATTTT.

This clone was detected once. The chain joins TRBV9 to TRBJ2-5; TRBD1 agrees at 8 bases. Germline V gene lookup returns CDR1 SGDLS and CDR2 YYNGEE. The J segment lost 6 bases and the V segment lost 5 bases, leaving 15 bases of the junction unmatched. The CDR3 consists of 16 residues. This chain's CDR3 is CASSSEQGGNGKTQYF. CDR3 nucleotides: TGTGCCAGCAGTTCGGAACAGGGGGGTAATGGGAAGACCCAGTACTTC.